Included here is one T cell receptor (beta chain) sequence, with context. The sample comes from a study of blood T cell repertoires in COVID-19. Study information: Sources were T cells, B-cell-depleted T cells, or PBMCs; the material itself was cDNA or gDNA.

Per the original data handling: Researchers report that nucleated cell counts were estimated from reference gene primer amplification. This table comes from immunoSEQ multiplex PCR, and its TCRdb copy is limited to in-frame clones, with some not included. V, J and clone size derive from that table, while D and trimming were established from the DNA sequence. Of 86,000 or so clones listed, more than 60% are singletons. The CDR3 is made up of 15 amino acids. CDR1 is LNHNV and CDR2 is YYDKDF in the germline V gene (reference sequence). V lost 2 bases to trimming and J lost 6 bases, with 14 bases between them.

The sequencing sample was made of peripheral blood. The rearrangement links TRBV15 to TRBJ1-5, with D perhaps matching TRBD1 (6 bases). The source is a man between 65 and 85 years old with acute or convalescent COVID-19. The CDR3 spells CATSRPGQGIQPQHF. The CDR3 nucleotides read TGTGCCACCAGCAGACCGGGGCAGGGGATTCAGCCCCAGCATTTT.